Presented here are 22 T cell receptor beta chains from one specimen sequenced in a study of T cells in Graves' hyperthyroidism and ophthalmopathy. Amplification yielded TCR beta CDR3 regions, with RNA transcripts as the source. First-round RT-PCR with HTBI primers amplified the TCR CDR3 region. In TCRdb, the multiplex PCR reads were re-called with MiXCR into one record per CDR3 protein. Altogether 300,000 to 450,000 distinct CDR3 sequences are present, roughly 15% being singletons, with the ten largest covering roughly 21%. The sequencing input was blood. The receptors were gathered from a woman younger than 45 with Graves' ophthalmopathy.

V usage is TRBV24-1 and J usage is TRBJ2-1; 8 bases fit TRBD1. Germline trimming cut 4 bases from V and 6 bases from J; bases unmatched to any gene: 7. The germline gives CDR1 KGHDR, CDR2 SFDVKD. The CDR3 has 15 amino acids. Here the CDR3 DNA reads TGTGCCACCAGTGACTCGGGACAGGTACCCAATGAGCAGTTCTTC. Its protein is CATSDSGQVPNEQFF.

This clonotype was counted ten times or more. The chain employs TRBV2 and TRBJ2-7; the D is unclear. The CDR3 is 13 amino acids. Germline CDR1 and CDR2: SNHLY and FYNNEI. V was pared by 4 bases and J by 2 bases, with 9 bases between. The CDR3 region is CASSVVRAYEQYF. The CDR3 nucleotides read TGTGCCAGCAGTGTGGTAAGGGCCTACGAGCAGTACTTC.

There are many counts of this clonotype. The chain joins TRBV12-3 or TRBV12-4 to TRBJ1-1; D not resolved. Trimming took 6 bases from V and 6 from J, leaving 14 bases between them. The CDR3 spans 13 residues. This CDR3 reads CASSLPGWAEAFF. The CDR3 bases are TGTGCCAGCAGCCTCCCTGGCTGGGCTGAAGCTTTCTTT.

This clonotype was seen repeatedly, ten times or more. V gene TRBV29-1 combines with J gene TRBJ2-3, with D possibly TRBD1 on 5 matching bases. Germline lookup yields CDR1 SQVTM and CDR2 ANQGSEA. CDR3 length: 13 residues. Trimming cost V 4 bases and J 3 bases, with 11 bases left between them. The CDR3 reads CSVVDRTTDTQYF. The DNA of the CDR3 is TGCAGCGTTGTCGACAGAACGACAGATACGCAGTATTTT.

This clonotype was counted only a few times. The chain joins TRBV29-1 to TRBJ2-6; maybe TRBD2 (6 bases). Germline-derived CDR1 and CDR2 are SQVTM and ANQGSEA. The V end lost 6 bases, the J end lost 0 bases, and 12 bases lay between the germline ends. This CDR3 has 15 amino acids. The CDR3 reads CSVRDFSSGANVLTF. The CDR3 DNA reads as TGCAGCGTACGGGACTTCAGCTCTGGGGCCAACGTCCTGACTTTC.

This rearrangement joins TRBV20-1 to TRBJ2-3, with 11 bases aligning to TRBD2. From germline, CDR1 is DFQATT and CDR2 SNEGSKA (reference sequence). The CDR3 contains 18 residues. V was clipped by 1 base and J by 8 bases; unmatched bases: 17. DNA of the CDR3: TGCAGTGCTAGAGTTAGCGGGGGGGCGACCCGTGTCGTGCGTACGCAGTATTTT. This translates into CSARVSGGATRVVRTQYF.

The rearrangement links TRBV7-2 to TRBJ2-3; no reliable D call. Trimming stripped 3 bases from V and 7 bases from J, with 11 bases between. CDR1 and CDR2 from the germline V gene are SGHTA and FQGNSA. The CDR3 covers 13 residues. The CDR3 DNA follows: TGTGCCAGCAGCTTGGCCGATCATAATACGCAGTATTTT. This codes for CASSLADHNTQYF. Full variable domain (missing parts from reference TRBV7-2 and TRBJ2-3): GAGVSQSPSNKVTEKGKDVELRCDPISGHTALYWYRQSLGQGLEFLIYFQGNSAPDKSGLPSDRFSAERTGGSVSTLTIQRTQQEDSAVYLCASSLADHNTQYFGPGTRLTVL.

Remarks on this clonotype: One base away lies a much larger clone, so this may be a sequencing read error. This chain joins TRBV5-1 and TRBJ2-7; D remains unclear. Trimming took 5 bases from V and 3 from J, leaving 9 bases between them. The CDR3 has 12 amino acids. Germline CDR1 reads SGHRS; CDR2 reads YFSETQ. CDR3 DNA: TGCGCCAGCAGTGATTCCCGCTACGAGCAGTACTTC. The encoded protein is CASSDSRYEQYF.

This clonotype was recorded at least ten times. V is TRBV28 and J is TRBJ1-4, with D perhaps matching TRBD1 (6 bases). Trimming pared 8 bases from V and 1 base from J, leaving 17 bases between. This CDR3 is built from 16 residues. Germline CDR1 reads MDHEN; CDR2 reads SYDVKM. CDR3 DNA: TGTGCCAGCTCCCTCCCGCAACAGGGAACTAATGAAAAACTGTTTTTT. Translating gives CASSLPQQGTNEKLFF.

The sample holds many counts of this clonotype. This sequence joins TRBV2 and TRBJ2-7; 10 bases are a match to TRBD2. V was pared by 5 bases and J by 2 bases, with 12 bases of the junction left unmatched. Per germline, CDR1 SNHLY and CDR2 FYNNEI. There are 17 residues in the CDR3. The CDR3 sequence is CASSSSGLAVRPYEQYF. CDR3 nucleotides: TGTGCCAGCAGTAGTAGTGGACTAGCGGTTCGACCCTACGAGCAGTACTTC.

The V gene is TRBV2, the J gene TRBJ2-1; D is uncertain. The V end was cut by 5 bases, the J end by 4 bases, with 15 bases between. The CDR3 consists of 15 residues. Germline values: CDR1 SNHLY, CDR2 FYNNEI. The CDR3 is CASSRRNTLYNEQFF. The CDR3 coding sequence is TGTGCCAGCAGTCGAAGGAATACCCTTTACAATGAGCAGTTCTTC.

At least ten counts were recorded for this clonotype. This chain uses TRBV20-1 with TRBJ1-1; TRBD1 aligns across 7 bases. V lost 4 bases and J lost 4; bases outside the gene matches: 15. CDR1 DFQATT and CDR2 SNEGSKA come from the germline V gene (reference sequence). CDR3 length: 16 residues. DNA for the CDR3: TGCAGTGCTATAAAACCGGGACAGAGACGATCCACTGAAGCTTTCTTT. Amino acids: CSAIKPGQRRSTEAFF.

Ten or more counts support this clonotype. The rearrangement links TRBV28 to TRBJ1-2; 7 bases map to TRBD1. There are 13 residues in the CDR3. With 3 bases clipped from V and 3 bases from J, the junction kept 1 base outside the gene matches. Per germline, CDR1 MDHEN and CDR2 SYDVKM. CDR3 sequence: CASSFTGDYGYTF. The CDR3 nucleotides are TGTGCCAGCAGTTTTACAGGGGACTATGGCTACACCTTC.

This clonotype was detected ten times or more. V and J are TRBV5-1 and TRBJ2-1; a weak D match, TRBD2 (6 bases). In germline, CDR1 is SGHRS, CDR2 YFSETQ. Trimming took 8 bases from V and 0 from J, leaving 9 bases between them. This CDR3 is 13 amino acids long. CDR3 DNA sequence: TGCGCCAGTAGACTAGGCTCCTACAATGAGCAGTTCTTC. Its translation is CASRLGSYNEQFF. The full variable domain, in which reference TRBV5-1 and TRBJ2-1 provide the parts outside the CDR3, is KAGVTQTPRYLIKTRGQQVTLSCSPISGHRSVSWYQQTPGQGLQFLFEYFSETQRNKGNFPGRFSGRQFSNSRSEMNVSTLELGDSALYLCASRLGSYNEQFFGPGTRLTVL.

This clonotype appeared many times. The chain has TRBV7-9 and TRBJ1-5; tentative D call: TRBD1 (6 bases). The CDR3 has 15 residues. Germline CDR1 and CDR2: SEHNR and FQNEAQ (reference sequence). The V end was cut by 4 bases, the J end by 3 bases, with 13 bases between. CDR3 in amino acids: CASSSARGNNQPQHF. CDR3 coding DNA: TGTGCCAGCAGCTCCGCCAGGGGAAACAATCAGCCCCAGCATTTT.

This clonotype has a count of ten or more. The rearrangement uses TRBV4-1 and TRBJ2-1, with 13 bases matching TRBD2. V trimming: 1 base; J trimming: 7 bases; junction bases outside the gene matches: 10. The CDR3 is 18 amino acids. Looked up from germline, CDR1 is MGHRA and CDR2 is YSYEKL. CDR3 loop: CASSQGRRLAGGGNEQFF. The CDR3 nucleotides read TGCGCCAGCAGCCAAGGCAGACGACTAGCGGGGGGCGGGAATGAGCAGTTCTTC.

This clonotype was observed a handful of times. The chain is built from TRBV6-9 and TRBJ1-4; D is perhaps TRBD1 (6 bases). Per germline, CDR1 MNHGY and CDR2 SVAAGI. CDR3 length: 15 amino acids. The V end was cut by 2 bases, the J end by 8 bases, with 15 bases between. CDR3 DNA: TGTGCCAGCAGTTATGATGGGGGGCAATTCGAAAAACTGTTTTTT. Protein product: CASSYDGGQFEKLFF.

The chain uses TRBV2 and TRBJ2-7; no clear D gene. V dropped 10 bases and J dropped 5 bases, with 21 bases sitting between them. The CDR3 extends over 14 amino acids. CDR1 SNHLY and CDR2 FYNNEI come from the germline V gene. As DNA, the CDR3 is TGTGCCACCACGCCCGCCTTTGGGTTCCACGAGCAGTACTTC. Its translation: CATTPAFGFHEQYF.

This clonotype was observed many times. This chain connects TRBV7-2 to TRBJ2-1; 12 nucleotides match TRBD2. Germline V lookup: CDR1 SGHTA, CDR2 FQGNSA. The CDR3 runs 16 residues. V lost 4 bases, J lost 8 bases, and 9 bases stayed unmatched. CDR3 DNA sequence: TGTGCCAGCAGCTCGACTAGCGGGGGTCACAGGGATGAGCAGTTCTTC. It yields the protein CASSSTSGGHRDEQFF.

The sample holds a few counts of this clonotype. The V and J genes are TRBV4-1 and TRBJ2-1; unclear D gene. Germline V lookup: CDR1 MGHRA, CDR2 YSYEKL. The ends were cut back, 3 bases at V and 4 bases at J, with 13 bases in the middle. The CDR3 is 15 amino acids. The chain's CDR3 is CASSQAPWVYNEQFF. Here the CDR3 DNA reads TGCGCCAGCAGCCAGGCTCCCTGGGTGTACAATGAGCAGTTCTTC.

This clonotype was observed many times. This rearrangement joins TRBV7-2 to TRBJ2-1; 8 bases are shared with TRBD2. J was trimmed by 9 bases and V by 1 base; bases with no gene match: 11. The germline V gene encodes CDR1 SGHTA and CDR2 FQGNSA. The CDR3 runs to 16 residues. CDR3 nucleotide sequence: TGTGCCAGCAGCTTAGAGGCAGCGGGGGTGATAGGTGAGCAGTTCTTC. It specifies CASSLEAAGVIGEQFF.

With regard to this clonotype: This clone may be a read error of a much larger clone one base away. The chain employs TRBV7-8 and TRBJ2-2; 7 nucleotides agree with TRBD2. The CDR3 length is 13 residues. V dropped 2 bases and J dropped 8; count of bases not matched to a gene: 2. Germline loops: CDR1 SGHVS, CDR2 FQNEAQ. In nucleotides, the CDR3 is TGTGCCAGCAGCTTATCACTAGCGGGGGAGCTGTTTTTT. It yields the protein CASSLSLAGELFF.